This TCR beta chain was sequenced during a study of blood T cell repertoires in COVID-19. Study-wide context: The study drew acute and convalescent COVID-19 samples from the United States, Italy and Spain. T cells, B-cell-depleted T cells, or PBMCs provided the cDNA or gDNA that served as material.

Assay: immunoSEQ multiplex PCR; the TCRdb copy retains only in-frame clones and omits some. The sample carries roughly 210,000 clones, 80% to 90% recorded once. This clone has just a few counts. A Seattle source enrolled patients during active infection and followed them longitudinally. Germline V gives CDR1 MDHEN, CDR2 SYDVKM. Trimming cost V 6 bases and J 0 bases, with 15 bases left between them. CDR3 length: 16 amino acids. The sequencing sample was made of peripheral blood. This chain links TRBV28 with TRBJ1-5; D is possibly TRBD1 (5 bases). This TCR was sampled from a woman of 80 years or more with COVID-19, enrolled during active disease. CDR3 residues: CASSELTVYSNQPQHF. The DNA for the CDR3 is TGTGCCAGCAGCGAACTGACAGTTTATAGCAATCAGCCCCAGCATTTT.